What follows is one TCR beta chain and its context. This clonotype has a handful of counts. What antigen it recognizes has not been identified. No qualities accompany the bases; no much larger clone lies one base away. From the germline V gene (reference sequence), CDR1 is SGHKS and CDR2 is YYEKEE. Relative to germline, V is 0 bases shorter and J is 3 bases shorter, with 9 bases between their ends. The CDR3 covers 14 residues, taking in both the cysteine and the phenylalanine. The kept DNA is CDR3 alone, 42 bases in frame from the first base. Interpreted using the paper, the time point label stands for: persistent/refractory GD, antithyroid drugs over 5 years with positive TRAb. RNA was extracted from PBMCs in TRIzol for both TCR sequencing and RNA sequencing. The diagnosis of Graves' disease was made according to American Thyroid Association guidelines. Patients were recruited from an endocrinology department in Xi'an, China. Each patient gave 7.5 to 10 milliliters of peripheral blood, collected in an EDTA anticoagulant tube. PBMCs were isolated by Ficoll Paque Plus density gradient separation without further T cell sorting. An Agilent 2100 Bioanalyzer and agarose gel were used to assess RNA quality, and a NanoDrop 2000 was used to measure RNA concentration.

This sample is part of a study of regulatory T cells in long-lasting Graves disease (dated by TCRdb to about 2021). About the study as a whole: To count as having persistent Graves' disease, a patient had to have received antithyroid drug treatment for over 5 years with TSH receptor autoantibodies remaining persistently positive. Patients with persistent Graves' disease were compared with patients with newly diagnosed Graves' disease using TCR sequencing and RNA sequencing of peripheral blood. The study was conducted in China and was registered as a clinical trial. A total of around 35 samples were covered by TCR sequencing, comprising around 13 persistent and around 20 newly diagnosed Graves' disease patients. Persistent Graves' disease patients in the clinical cohort had taken antithyroid drugs for around 11 years on average.

Overall results and qualifications from the work: Persistent patients shared more public clonotypes among themselves (around 2,500) than newly diagnosed patients did (roughly 920). Lower TCR Shannon entropy and fewer highly expanded clones were observed in persistent Graves' disease patients than in newly diagnosed patients, which suggested clonal expansion. The study examined only peripheral blood because the primary lesion, thyroid tissue, could not be accessed. Persistent disease showed preferential use of TRBV28, TRBJ1-2 and TRBJ2-5, whereas newly diagnosed disease favored TRBV20-1 and TRBJ2-1. As a limitation, the authors acknowledged that the small sample size may reduce accuracy. Sequencing and analysis were restricted to the TCR beta chain.

Receptors were amplified or captured by multiplex PCR. The reads were generated on an Illumina HiSeq 4000. iRepertoire HTBI primers and Arm-PCR amplification of CDR3 regions were used to construct TCR beta libraries. PCR products were gel purified before sequencing. Per the authors' processing: Gene usage analysis of CDR3 amino acid clonotypes relied on the 60 or so TRBV and 13 to 15 TRBJ segments identified across samples. Filtered high-quality paired reads were merged into contigs using COPE and FqMerger. Contigs were aligned with BLAST to IMGT TRBV, TRBD and TRBJ reference genes, and CDR3 was defined per IMGT. Any clonotype with a frequency above 0.1% was classified as a highly expanded clone. Shannon entropy served as the measure of repertoire diversity, while the Gini coefficient captured V-J evenness. Public clonotypes were defined as clonotypes shared by more than one individual. TCRdb took the public reads, trimmed them with fastp at Q25, ran MiXCR for clone calling and kept in-frame beta chains. Rows with a matching CDR3 protein are joined into one entry that keeps the most common DNA and genes. The V and J calls come from TCRdb's annotation, not from the publication. The sample includes 350,000 to 500,000 distinct CDR3 sequences, with around 23% observed a single time. Together, the top ten hold roughly an eighth of the sample.

The starting material was peripheral blood mononuclear cells (PBMCs), obtained when the disease was refractory, from a patient treated with antithyroid drugs. This TCR was recovered from a female donor with Graves disease. The chain is made from TRBV5-5 and TRBJ1-1; the D gene is possibly TRBD1, with 5 bases matching. The CDR3 reads as follows: CASSLEGTDTEAFF. The DNA reads as follows: TGTGCCAGCAGCTTGGAGGGGACGGACACTGAAGCTTTCTTT.